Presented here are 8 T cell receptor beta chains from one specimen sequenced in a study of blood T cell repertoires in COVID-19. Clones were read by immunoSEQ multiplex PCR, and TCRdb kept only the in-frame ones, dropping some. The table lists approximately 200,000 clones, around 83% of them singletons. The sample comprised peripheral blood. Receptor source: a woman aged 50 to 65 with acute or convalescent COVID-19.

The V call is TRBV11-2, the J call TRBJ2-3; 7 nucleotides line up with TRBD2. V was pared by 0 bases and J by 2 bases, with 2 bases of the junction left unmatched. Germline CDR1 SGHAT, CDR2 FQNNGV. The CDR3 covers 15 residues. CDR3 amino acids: CASSLDRGVTDTQYF. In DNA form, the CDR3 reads TGTGCCAGCAGCTTAGACCGGGGGGTCACAGATACGCAGTATTTT. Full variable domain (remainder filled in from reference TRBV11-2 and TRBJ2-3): EAGVAQSPRYKIIEKRQSVAFWCNPISGHATLYWYQQILGQGPKLLIQFQNNGVVDDSQLPKDRFSAERLKGVDSTLKIQPAKLEDSAVYLCASSLDRGVTDTQYFGPGTRLTVL.

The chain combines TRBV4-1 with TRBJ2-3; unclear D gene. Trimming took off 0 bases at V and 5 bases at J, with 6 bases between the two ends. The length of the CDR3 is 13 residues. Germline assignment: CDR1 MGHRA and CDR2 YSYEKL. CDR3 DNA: TGCGCCAGCAGCCAAGATCCGGGAGATACGCAGTATTTT. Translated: CASSQDPGDTQYF.

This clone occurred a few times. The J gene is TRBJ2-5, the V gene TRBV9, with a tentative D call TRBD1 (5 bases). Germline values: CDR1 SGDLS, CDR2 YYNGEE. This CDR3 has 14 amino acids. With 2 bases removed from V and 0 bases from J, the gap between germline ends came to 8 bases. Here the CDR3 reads CASSVGRDQETQYF. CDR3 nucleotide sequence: TGTGCCAGCAGCGTGGGCAGGGACCAAGAGACCCAGTACTTC.

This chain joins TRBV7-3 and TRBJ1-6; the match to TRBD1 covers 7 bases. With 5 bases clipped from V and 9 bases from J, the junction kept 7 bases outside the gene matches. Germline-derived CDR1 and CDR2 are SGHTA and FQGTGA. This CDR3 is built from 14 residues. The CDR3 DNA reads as TGTGCCAGCAGCCCAGGGGGTGGAAGTTCACCCCTCCACTTT. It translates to CASSPGGGSSPLHF.

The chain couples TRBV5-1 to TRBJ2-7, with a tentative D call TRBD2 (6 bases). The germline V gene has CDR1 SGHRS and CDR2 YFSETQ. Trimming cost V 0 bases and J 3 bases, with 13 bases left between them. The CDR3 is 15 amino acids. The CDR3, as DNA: TGCGCCAGCAGCTTGGCGGGGGACCCACACTACGAGCAGTACTTC. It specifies CASSLAGDPHYEQYF.

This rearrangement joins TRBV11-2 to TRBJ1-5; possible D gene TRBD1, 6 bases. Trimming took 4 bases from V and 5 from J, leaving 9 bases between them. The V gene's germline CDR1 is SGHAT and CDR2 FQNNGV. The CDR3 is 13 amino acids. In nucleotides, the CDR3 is TGTGCCAGCAGCTCTAACAGGGATCAGCCCCAGCATTTT. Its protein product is CASSSNRDQPQHF.

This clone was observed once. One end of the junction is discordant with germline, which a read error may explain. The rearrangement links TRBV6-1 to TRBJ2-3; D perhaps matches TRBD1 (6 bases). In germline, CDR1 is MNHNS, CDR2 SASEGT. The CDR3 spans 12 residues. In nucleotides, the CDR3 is TGTGCCAGCAGTGAAGGGACAGTTACGCAGTATTTT. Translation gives CASSEGTVTQYF.

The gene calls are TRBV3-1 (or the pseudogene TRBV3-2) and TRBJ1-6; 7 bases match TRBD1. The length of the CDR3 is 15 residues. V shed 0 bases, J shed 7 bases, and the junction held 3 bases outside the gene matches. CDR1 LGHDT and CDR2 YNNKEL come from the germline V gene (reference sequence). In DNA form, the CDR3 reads TGTGCCAGCAGCCAAGAACAGGGGAGAAATTCACCCCTCCACTTT. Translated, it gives CASSQEQGRNSPLHF.